One sample yielded the 16 T cell receptor beta chains listed below, sequenced in a study of OX40 agonist ivuxolimab in advanced cancers. Receptors were amplified or captured by the immunoSEQ multiplex PCR assay. TCRdb provides this immuneACCESS table in a form limited to in-frame rearrangements. Some clones are lacking; in checked studies, under half of them reflect an unresolved V gene, and why the rest are absent is not known. The sample yields fewer than 80,000 clones; 80% to 85% were counted once. The ten largest make up roughly 3.4% of the sample. The sample was CD4+ or CD8+ T cells sorted from blood, taken in a trial of the OX40 agonist ivuxolimab. All receptors come from an adult with an advanced solid tumor such as melanoma, head and neck, liver or kidney cancer.

The chain uses TRBV20-1 and TRBJ2-5; D is perhaps TRBD1 or TRBD2 (5 bases each). With 7 bases removed from V and 5 bases from J, the gap between germline ends came to 11 bases. Germline CDR1 and CDR2: DFQATT and SNEGSKA (reference sequence). The CDR3 contains 11 residues. Here the CDR3 reads CSVNRRETQYF. The DNA of the CDR3 is TGCAGTGTAAACAGGAGGGAGACCCAGTACTTC.

This clone was counted once. This sample also contains other DNA sequences that code for the same CDR3. The chain employs TRBV18 and TRBJ1-2, with 8 bases that match TRBD1. This CDR3 contains 13 residues. The germline CDR1 and CDR2 sequences are KGHSH and LQKENI. The ends lost 3 bases at V and 6 bases at J; junction bases unmatched: 3. Here the CDR3 DNA reads TGTGCCAGCTCACCCGGACAGGGCGATGGCTACACCTTC. Translation: CASSPGQGDGYTF.

The chain links TRBV28 to TRBJ1-5; D remains unclear. Per germline, CDR1 MDHEN and CDR2 SYDVKM. The CDR3 totals 12 residues. The germline V and J ends were trimmed by 3 bases and 5 bases, with 5 bases remaining between them. The CDR3 region is CASSLVHQPQHF. As DNA, the CDR3 is TGTGCCAGCAGTTTGGTCCATCAGCCCCAGCATTTT.

J is TRBJ2-1 and V is TRBV11-3; 15 positions agree with TRBD2. Germline-derived CDR1 and CDR2 are SGHNT and YENEEA. V gave up 5 bases and J gave up 8 bases; unmatched junction bases: 7. There are 16 residues in the CDR3. CDR3 amino acids: CASSRTSGGASDEQFF. For the CDR3, the DNA is TGTGCCAGCAGCAGGACTAGCGGGGGGGCCTCTGATGAGCAGTTCTTC.

The chain links TRBV29-1 to TRBJ2-5, with D uncertain. Germline V gene lookup returns CDR1 SQVTM and CDR2 ANQGSEA. V was trimmed by 4 bases and J by 5 bases, leaving 5 bases between them. The CDR3 runs 10 residues. The CDR3: CSVALETQYF. CDR3 DNA sequence: TGCAGCGTTGCATTGGAGACCCAGTACTTC.

The rearrangement uses TRBV7-2 and TRBJ2-3; no clear D gene. This CDR3 is 11 amino acids long. Germline V gene sequence: CDR1 SGHTA, CDR2 FQGNSA. V was shortened by 3 bases and J by 4 bases, with 2 bases between the two germline ends. In DNA, the CDR3 is TGTGCCAGCAGCTTGCCAGATACGCAGTATTTT. Translated: CASSLPDTQYF.

The chain is built from TRBV18 and TRBJ2-1, with TRBD1 matching over 7 bases. Per germline, CDR1 KGHSH and CDR2 LQKENI. Trimming removed 5 bases from V and 14 bases from J; junction bases left unmatched: 9. The CDR3 spans 12 residues. This CDR3 reads CASSFDRDTEFF. CDR3 coding DNA: TGTGCCAGCTCATTCGACAGGGACACGGAGTTCTTC.

The V gene is TRBV2, the J gene TRBJ2-2, with 12 bases identical to TRBD2. CDR3 size: 20 residues. J lost 0 bases, V lost 4 bases, and 12 bases had no gene match. The germline CDR1 and CDR2 sequences are SNHLY and FYNNEI. The CDR3 DNA sequence: TGTGCCAGCAGTGTTACTAGCGGGGGGTACTACACAGCGAACACCGGGGAGCTGTTTTTT. Translation: CASSVTSGGYYTANTGELFF.

CDR3 protein: CASSEGGGRDEQYF. In nucleotides, the CDR3 is TGTGCCAGCAGTGAAGGAGGGGGCCGAGACGAGCAGTACTTC. J is TRBJ2-7 and V is TRBV6-1, with TRBD1 matching 7 bases. Per the germline V gene, CDR1 is MNHNS and CDR2 is SASEGT. V was pared by 1 base and J by 5 bases, with 5 bases of the junction left unmatched. The CDR3 consists of 14 residues.

The DNA of the CDR3 is TGTGCCAGCAGTCCCCGGGGTCGCTCTAGGGAGACTGAAGCTTTCTTT. Translation gives CASSPRGRSRETEAFF. The V call is TRBV27, the J call TRBJ1-1; D gene unclear. The CDR3 loop spans 16 amino acids. Germline loops: CDR1 MNHEY, CDR2 SMNVEV (reference sequence). V lost 5 bases and J lost 5, with 21 bases in between.

CDR3 in DNA: TGTGCCAGCAGGGAGGGACTAGCGGGGTCACAAGAGACCCAGTACTTC. Amino acid sequence: CASREGLAGSQETQYF. The rearrangement uses TRBV28 and TRBJ2-5, with 13 bases aligning to TRBD2. J was trimmed by 2 bases and V by 6 bases; bases with no gene match: 6. The germline CDR1 and CDR2 sequences are MDHEN and SYDVKM. The CDR3 is made up of 16 amino acids.

The chain uses TRBV7-9 and TRBJ1-4; D not certain. This CDR3 comprises 12 residues. V was pared by 2 bases and J by 5 bases, with 3 bases between. The germline CDR1 and CDR2 sequences are SEHNR and FQNEAQ (reference sequence). The CDR3 DNA reads as TGTGCCAGCAGCTTAATGAATGAAAAACTGTTTTTT. Encoded protein: CASSLMNEKLFF.

This clone was seen once. The chain carries TRBV9 and TRBJ2-3, with D maybe TRBD2 (5 bases). The germline V gene has CDR1 SGDLS and CDR2 YYNGEE. V lost 2 bases to trimming and J lost 8 bases, with 18 bases between them. This CDR3 comprises 15 residues. The CDR3 DNA follows: TGTGCCAGCAGCGTGGACTGGAGTATTGGATTTACGCAGTATTTT. Encoded protein: CASSVDWSIGFTQYF.

This chain links TRBV2 with TRBJ2-3, with TRBD1 as a possible D gene (6 bases). The germline gives CDR1 SNHLY, CDR2 FYNNEI. The CDR3 runs to 14 residues. V was pared by 6 bases and J by 6 bases, with 16 bases between. Here the CDR3 DNA reads TGTGCCAGCAGGTCCAGGGGCCAGCAGGATACGCAGTATTTT. Protein: CASRSRGQQDTQYF.

V usage is TRBV29-1 and J usage is TRBJ2-3, with D possibly TRBD2 on 7 matching bases. The CDR3 runs 16 residues. Germline CDR1 SQVTM, CDR2 ANQGSEA. The V and J ends lost 0 bases and 2 bases respectively, with 15 bases between them. The CDR3 DNA reads TGCAGCGTTGAAGATGTTTTAGGGGGGGCCACAGATACGCAGTATTTT. The encoded protein is CSVEDVLGGATDTQYF.

This chain connects TRBV5-1 to TRBJ1-1; TRBD1 might be the D (6 bases). CDR3 length: 14 amino acids. V lost 4 bases, J lost 3 bases, and 13 bases lay in between. CDR1 and CDR2 from the germline V gene are SGHRS and YFSETQ. The CDR3 region has the DNA TGCGCCAGCAGCGTACAGGGCTCTGACACTGAAGCTTTCTTT. This gives the protein CASSVQGSDTEAFF.